This entry concerns a single T cell receptor beta chain. These data are taken from a study of blood T cell repertoires in COVID-19. Overall study context: Samples taken during acute and convalescent COVID-19 were collected in the United States, Italy and Spain. The analysed material was cDNA or gDNA that came from T cells, B-cell-depleted T cells, or PBMCs.

This CDR3 region has 12 residues. CDR1 LGHDT and CDR2 YNNKEL come from the germline V gene (reference sequence). V lost 6 bases and J lost 6, with 11 bases in between. In the original processing: Reference gene primers were amplified, and this amplification served to estimate nucleated cell counts. Here immunoSEQ multiplex PCR was the method, and the copy in TCRdb shows in-frame clones only, minus some. The DNA gave D and trimming, while V, J and clone size come from that table. Here the sample spans roughly 230,000 clones, around 80% being singletons. The sequence was obtained from a man aged 35 to 55 with acute or convalescent COVID-19. Sequencing input: peripheral blood. The chain joins TRBV3-1 (or the pseudogene TRBV3-2) to TRBJ1-1; D perhaps matches TRBD1 (5 bases). The CDR3 coding sequence is TGTGCCAGCAGGGGGGGAGGCGCTGAAGCTTTCTTT. It translates to CASRGGGAEAFF.